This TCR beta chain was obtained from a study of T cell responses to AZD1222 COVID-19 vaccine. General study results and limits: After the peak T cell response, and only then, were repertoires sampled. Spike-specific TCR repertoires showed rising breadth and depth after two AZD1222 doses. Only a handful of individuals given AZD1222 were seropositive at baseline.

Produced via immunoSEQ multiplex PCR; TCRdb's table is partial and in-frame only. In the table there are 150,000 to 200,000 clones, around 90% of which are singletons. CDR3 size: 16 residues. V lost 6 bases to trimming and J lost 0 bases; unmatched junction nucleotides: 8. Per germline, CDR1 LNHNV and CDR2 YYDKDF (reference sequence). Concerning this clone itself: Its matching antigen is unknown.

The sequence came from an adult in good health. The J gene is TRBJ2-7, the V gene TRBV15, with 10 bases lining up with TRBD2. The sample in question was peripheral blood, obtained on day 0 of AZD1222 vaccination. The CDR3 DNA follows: TGTGCCACCAGTCCAGCGGGGGGGACGTTCTCCTACGAGCAGTACTTC. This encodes CATSPAGGTFSYEQYF.